This T cell receptor (beta chain) was captured by sequencing in a study of shared clonotypes between healthy human individuals. There are 14 residues in the CDR3. V lost 0 bases and J lost 8, with 13 bases in between. Germline V gene lookup returns CDR1 MNHNY and CDR2 SVGAGI (reference sequence). A remark on this clone: Its antigen is unknown.

Study-wide points: Clonotype sharing among donors likely depends on sequencing depth.

TCRdb's table, derived via immunoSEQ multiplex PCR, lists solely in-frame clones and lacks some. The top ten hold less than 0.15% of the sample, which has some 2,000,000 clones, under 97% seen once. Sequencing used naive CD4+ T cells sorted from blood. Subset meaning: CD45RA+ positively selected. V is TRBV6-6 and J is TRBJ1-2; D is perhaps TRBD1 (5 bases). The sequence derives from a man younger than 30 in good health. This CDR3 reads CASSYSSQGGGYTF. The CDR3 DNA is TGTGCCAGCAGTTACTCGAGTCAGGGCGGCGGCTACACCTTC.